Included here is one T cell receptor (beta chain) sequence, with context. Which antigen it targets is not known. It has no much larger one-base neighbor in the sample; base qualities were not kept. Taken from cysteine to phenylalanine, the CDR3 has 18 residues. Just the 54-base CDR3 DNA is kept, in frame starting at base 1. The germline V gene provides CDR1 MDHEN and CDR2 SYDVKM. V is clipped by 3 bases and J by 0 bases, and the sequence between their germline boundaries is 15 bases long. The CDR3 regions of human TCRbeta chains were analyzed by immunosequencing. In the authors' own workflow: TCRs in the repertoires were matched against a reference library of SARS-CoV-2-specific TCRs that had been generated with the MIRA antigen-specificity platform. Breadth was defined as the fraction of unique TCRs that were SARS-CoV-2-associated, and depth was defined as the fraction of total T cells that were SARS-CoV-2-associated. Using the MIRA data, each spike-specific TCR was assigned both to the spike region to which the TCR was reactive and to a CD4 or CD8 class. Log10-transformed breadth and depth values were compared by one-way ANOVA with Sidak's multiple comparisons tests. The table comes from immuneACCESS by way of TCRdb, which keeps in-frame sequences with V and J called. Part of the clones is missing from these tables; in studies checked, under half for an unresolved V gene and the rest for unknown reasons. V and J calls and clone size are as listed in that table; D and trimming were resolved from the DNA. For this sample the table gives about 190,000 clones, of which roughly 88% were detected only once. Clones ranked in the top ten supply approximately 0.97% of the sample.

The data were obtained in a study of T cell responses to AZD1222 COVID-19 vaccine listed by TCRdb under 2021. Regarding the research as a whole: AZD1222 recipients given second doses at about 4 weeks or at about 12 weeks were pooled, since spike-specific TCR depth and breadth were not found to differ between the two schedules. TCR sequencing covered roughly 230 trial participants: nearly 210 given two doses of AZD1222 and some 25 given two doses of MenACWY control vaccine. Trial participants were enrolled by age into 18-55, 56-69 and 70-plus year subgroups, with 148, 28 and 57 TCR-sequenced participants respectively. Study-wide conclusions, independent of this receptor: In the small 56-69-year group, the increase in depth fell short of significance, most likely because of low power. Participants were mostly white British and included more females than males, and it was suggested by the authors that clonal diversity may have been underestimated. Epitopes outside the regions mutated in the B.1.351 and B.1.1.7 variants were reportedly recognized by nearly half of the unique spike-specific TCRs. The vaccine-associated CD4 TCRs covered the entire spike protein, and the dominant responses fell in regions 160-218 and 743-854. A significant rise in spike-specific TCR breadth and depth was observed after two AZD1222 doses relative to day 0 and relative to MenACWY recipients. Because no day 14 peak-response samples were available, repertoires were characterized only after the peak T cell response. Conclusions about previously exposed vaccinees were limited because only six AZD1222 recipients were SARS-CoV-2 seropositive at baseline.

Taken with the paper, the label for time point translates to: baseline before first vaccination. The vaccinee samples were drawn from two UK trials, COV001 and COV002, one of which was a single-blind randomized controlled phase 2/3 trial testing AZD1222 (ChAdOx1 nCoV-19) in healthy adults. For TCRbeta chain sequencing, PBMC samples from trial participants were taken at day 0 and at day 28 after the second dose. The receptor's source is an adult in good health. The chain uses TRBV28 and TRBJ1-6; the D gene is perhaps TRBD1, from 6 matching bases. Specimen: peripheral blood, collected on day 0 of AZD1222 vaccination. The DNA reads as follows: TGTGCCAGCAGTTTCGACAGGTCCCTGAGCTCCTATAATTCACCCCTCCACTTT. Translated, this gives CASSFDRSLSSYNSPLHF.